A selection of T cell receptor beta chains follows, all from one sample in a study of cytomegalovirus exposure and HLA in healthy donors. Using immunoSEQ multiplex PCR, the repertoire was profiled, and TCRdb retains in-frame clones only, with some absent. The sample has 40,000 to 60,000 clones, 94% seen once. The sequencing input was PBMCs. The receptor source for this set is a woman aged 18-30 years in good health and CMV-seropositive. CDR3s include the opening cysteine and the closing phenylalanine or tryptophan. Each record gives: clone size, V gene, D gene, J gene, CDR3 protein, CDR3 DNA. A D gene is named only where the DNA matches it firmly. The listing skips clone size in some rows; elsewhere it reads once, few, many or a size class.

abundance: NA; v_gene: TRBV9; d_gene: NA; j_gene: TRBJ1-2; CDR3aa: CASSTAPNYGYTF; CDR3nt: TGTGCCAGTTCGACAGCTCCCAACTATGGCTACACCTTC
abundance: NA; v_gene: TRBV6-6; d_gene: TRBD2; j_gene: TRBJ2-7; CDR3aa: CASSYLTSGSSYEQYF; CDR3nt: TGTGCCAGCAGTTACTTAACTAGCGGGAGCTCCTACGAGCAGTACTTC
abundance: NA; v_gene: TRBV6-5; d_gene: NA; j_gene: TRBJ1-2; CDR3aa: CASSITGNGYTF; CDR3nt: TGTGCCAGCAGTATAACAGGGAACGGCTACACCTTC
abundance: NA; v_gene: TRBV28; d_gene: TRBD2; j_gene: TRBJ2-1; CDR3aa: CASSFGAGVYNEQFF; CDR3nt: TGTGCCAGCAGTTTTGGGGCGGGAGTGTACAATGAGCAGTTCTTC
abundance: NA; v_gene: TRBV7-2; d_gene: NA; j_gene: TRBJ2-7; CDR3aa: CASSLAEQGGKQF; CDR3nt: TGTGCCAGCAGCTTAGCGGAACAGGGAGGGAAACAATTC
abundance: NA; v_gene: TRBV28; d_gene: TRBD2; j_gene: TRBJ2-5; CDR3aa: CASSTGLAAVKGTQYF; CDR3nt: TGTGCCAGCAGCACGGGACTAGCAGCCGTCAAGGGGACCCAGTACTTC
abundance: NA; v_gene: TRBV10-3; d_gene: NA; j_gene: TRBJ2-7; CDR3aa: CAISEGNSLGYF; CDR3nt: TGTGCCATCAGTGAAGGAAACAGCTTGGGGTACTTC
abundance: NA; v_gene: TRBV5-1; d_gene: NA; j_gene: TRBJ1-1; CDR3aa: CASSLVLQALSGTEAFF; CDR3nt: TGCGCCAGCAGCTTGGTGTTGCAGGCCCTTAGCGGCACTGAAGCTTTCTTT
abundance: NA; v_gene: TRBV5-6; d_gene: NA; j_gene: TRBJ1-2; CDR3aa: CASSLFRGDYGYTF; CDR3nt: TGTGCCAGCAGCTTATTCCGGGGGGACTATGGCTACACCTTC
abundance: NA; v_gene: TRBV6-4; d_gene: TRBD2; j_gene: TRBJ2-5; CDR3aa: CASKGLAGVETQYF; CDR3nt: TGTGCCAGCAAGGGACTAGCGGGAGTTGAGACCCAGTACTTC
abundance: NA; v_gene: TRBV30; d_gene: NA; j_gene: TRBJ2-3; CDR3aa: CAWSVILQGVQYF; CDR3nt: TGTGCCTGGAGTGTAATCTTGCAGGGTGTTCAGTATTTT
abundance: NA; v_gene: TRBV14; d_gene: NA; j_gene: TRBJ2-1; CDR3aa: CASSRNGLEQFF; CDR3nt: TGTGCCAGCAGCCGTAACGGACTGGAGCAGTTCTTC
abundance: NA; v_gene: TRBV11-1; d_gene: NA; j_gene: TRBJ2-3; CDR3aa: CASSSATGGRTDTQYF; CDR3nt: TGTGCCAGCAGCTCGGCGACTGGCGGTCGCACAGATACGCAGTATTTT
abundance: NA; v_gene: TRBV7-9; d_gene: NA; j_gene: TRBJ2-7; CDR3aa: CASSLGWGHYEQYF; CDR3nt: TGTGCCAGCAGCTTAGGGTGGGGACATTACGAGCAGTACTTC
abundance: NA; v_gene: TRBV2; d_gene: NA; j_gene: TRBJ2-7; CDR3aa: CASPRGGTNHEQYF; CDR3nt: TGTGCCAGCCCGCGGGGAGGTACGAATCACGAGCAGTACTTC
abundance: NA; v_gene: TRBV19; d_gene: TRBD1; j_gene: TRBJ1-2; CDR3aa: CASSIGGGNYTF; CDR3nt: TGTGCCAGTAGTATAGGAGGGGGCAACTACACCTTC
abundance: NA; v_gene: TRBV19; d_gene: TRBD1; j_gene: TRBJ2-1; CDR3aa: CASSTRTGAANEQFF; CDR3nt: TGTGCCAGTAGTACCCGGACAGGGGCGGCCAATGAGCAGTTCTTC
abundance: NA; v_gene: TRBV19; d_gene: TRBD1; j_gene: TRBJ1-2; CDR3aa: CASTDRGRYYGYTF; CDR3nt: TGTGCCAGTACTGACAGGGGGCGATACTATGGCTACACCTTC
abundance: NA; v_gene: TRBV30; d_gene: NA; j_gene: TRBJ1-2; CDR3aa: CAWRRGFDGYTF; CDR3nt: TGTGCCTGGAGAAGAGGGTTCGATGGCTACACCTTC
abundance: NA; v_gene: TRBV6-5; d_gene: NA; j_gene: TRBJ2-7; CDR3aa: CASSYRDKGPYEQYF; CDR3nt: TGTGCCAGCAGTTACCGGGACAAGGGTCCCTACGAGCAGTACTTC
abundance: NA; v_gene: TRBV28; d_gene: TRBD2; j_gene: TRBJ2-1; CDR3aa: CASRGGAGGTHNEQFF; CDR3nt: TGTGCCAGCAGGGGGGGAGCGGGGGGAACCCACAATGAGCAGTTCTTC
abundance: NA; v_gene: TRBV4-2; d_gene: NA; j_gene: TRBJ2-6; CDR3aa: CASSPEVGVGANVLTF; CDR3nt: TGTGCCAGCAGCCCAGAGGTAGGAGTTGGGGCCAACGTCCTGACTTTC
abundance: NA; v_gene: TRBV7-2; d_gene: TRBD1; j_gene: TRBJ2-3; CDR3aa: CASSLKLGQGGTDTQYF; CDR3nt: TGTGCCAGCAGCTTGAAGCTTGGACAGGGGGGCACAGATACGCAGTATTTT
abundance: NA; v_gene: TRBV5-4; d_gene: NA; j_gene: TRBJ1-1; CDR3aa: CASSPNRERGSPEAFF; CDR3nt: TGTGCCAGCAGCCCGAACAGGGAAAGAGGGAGCCCTGAAGCTTTCTTT
abundance: NA; v_gene: TRBV21-1; d_gene: NA; j_gene: TRBJ2-5; CDR3aa: CASKQGTSGSRSETQYF; CDR3nt: TGTGCCAGTAAACAGGGGACTAGCGGGAGCCGATCAGAGACCCAGTACTTC
abundance: NA; v_gene: TRBV5-1; d_gene: TRBD1; j_gene: TRBJ1-1; CDR3aa: CASSTAGGMNTEAFF; CDR3nt: TGCGCCAGCAGTACAGCAGGGGGCATGAACACTGAAGCTTTCTTT
abundance: NA; v_gene: TRBV7-9; d_gene: NA; j_gene: TRBJ1-5; CDR3aa: CASSEGGGTGNQPQHF; CDR3nt: TGTGCCAGCAGCGAAGGGGGAGGGACGGGAAATCAGCCCCAGCATTTT
abundance: NA; v_gene: TRBV4-1; d_gene: TRBD2; j_gene: TRBJ2-5; CDR3aa: CASSQLAGGTETQYF; CDR3nt: TGCGCCAGCAGCCAGTTAGCGGGAGGGACAGAGACCCAGTACTTC
abundance: once; v_gene: TRBV18; d_gene: NA; j_gene: TRBJ2-1; CDR3aa: CASSPEGASEQFF; CDR3nt: TGTGCCAGCTCACCGGAGGGGGCTAGTGAGCAGTTCTTC
abundance: NA; v_gene: TRBV7-9; d_gene: NA; j_gene: TRBJ1-2; CDR3aa: CASRLEGGGYTF; CDR3nt: TGTGCCAGCAGGCTTGAAGGAGGTGGCTACACCTTC
abundance: NA; v_gene: TRBV6-6; d_gene: NA; j_gene: TRBJ2-7; CDR3aa: CASSSQGGRVNDEQYF; CDR3nt: TGTGCCAGCAGTTCCCAAGGGGGAAGAGTTAACGACGAGCAGTACTTC
abundance: few; v_gene: TRBV7-9; d_gene: NA; j_gene: TRBJ1-1; CDR3aa: CASSLAMSKNTEAFF; CDR3nt: TGTGCCAGCAGCTTAGCCATGTCTAAGAACACTGAAGCTTTCTTT
abundance: NA; v_gene: TRBV7-3; d_gene: NA; j_gene: TRBJ1-2; CDR3aa: CASSLLPGREYGYTF; CDR3nt: TGTGCCAGCAGCTTACTTCCGGGGAGGGAATATGGCTACACCTTC
abundance: NA; v_gene: TRBV5-6; d_gene: TRBD2; j_gene: TRBJ2-1; CDR3aa: CASSSGTSGVYNEQFF; CDR3nt: TGTGCCAGCAGCTCCGGGACTAGCGGAGTTTACAATGAGCAGTTCTTC
abundance: NA; v_gene: TRBV11-2; d_gene: NA; j_gene: TRBJ2-2; CDR3aa: CASSLGSTGELFF; CDR3nt: TGTGCCAGCAGCTTAGGCAGCACCGGGGAGCTGTTTTTT
abundance: NA; v_gene: TRBV7-8; d_gene: NA; j_gene: TRBJ2-3; CDR3aa: CASSPAPRTHQAQYF; CDR3nt: TGTGCCAGCAGCCCGGCCCCCCGGACTCATCAAGCGCAGTATTTT
abundance: NA; v_gene: TRBV19; d_gene: TRBD1; j_gene: TRBJ1-4; CDR3aa: CASSTGTGGRSNEKLFF; CDR3nt: TGTGCCAGTAGTACTGGGACAGGGGGCAGGAGTAATGAAAAACTGTTTTTT
abundance: NA; v_gene: TRBV6-5; d_gene: TRBD1; j_gene: TRBJ2-7; CDR3aa: CASSYGTEGYEQYF; CDR3nt: TGTGCCAGCAGTTACGGGACAGAGGGGTACGAGCAGTACTTC
abundance: NA; v_gene: TRBV28; d_gene: NA; j_gene: TRBJ2-7; CDR3aa: CASSSRGARGVWGSYEQYF; CDR3nt: TGTGCCAGCAGCTCCCGCGGGGCGAGGGGAGTTTGGGGCTCCTACGAGCAGTACTTC
abundance: NA; v_gene: TRBV7-3; d_gene: NA; j_gene: TRBJ2-2; CDR3aa: CASSLTTGGELFF; CDR3nt: TGTGCCAGCAGCTTAACGACGGGCGGGGAGCTGTTTTTT
abundance: once; v_gene: TRBV18; d_gene: TRBD1; j_gene: TRBJ2-7; CDR3aa: CASSPGTGYEQYF; CDR3nt: TGTGCCAGCTCACCAGGGACAGGCTACGAGCAGTACTTC
abundance: NA; v_gene: TRBV19; d_gene: TRBD1; j_gene: TRBJ2-6; CDR3aa: CASSLQGSGANVLTF; CDR3nt: TGTGCCAGTAGTTTACAGGGGTCTGGGGCCAACGTCCTGACTTTC
abundance: NA; v_gene: TRBV28; d_gene: TRBD2; j_gene: TRBJ2-7; CDR3aa: CASTEGSGRVYEQYF; CDR3nt: TGTGCCAGCACCGAAGGTAGCGGGAGGGTGTACGAGCAGTACTTC
abundance: NA; v_gene: TRBV6-1; d_gene: TRBD2; j_gene: TRBJ2-1; CDR3aa: CASSEPASGRPNEQFF; CDR3nt: TGTGCCAGCAGTGAACCGGCTAGCGGGAGACCCAATGAGCAGTTCTTC
abundance: NA; v_gene: TRBV7-2; d_gene: TRBD1; j_gene: TRBJ1-3; CDR3aa: CASSQTGFENTIYF; CDR3nt: TGTGCCAGCAGCCAGACAGGGTTTGAAAACACCATATATTTT
abundance: NA; v_gene: TRBV6-6; d_gene: TRBD1; j_gene: TRBJ1-5; CDR3aa: CASSLQGQGVQPQHF; CDR3nt: TGTGCCAGCAGCCTCCAGGGACAGGGGGTTCAGCCCCAGCATTTT
abundance: NA; v_gene: TRBV6-1; d_gene: NA; j_gene: TRBJ2-7; CDR3aa: CASKVGVRGFGEQYF; CDR3nt: TGTGCCAGCAAAGTAGGCGTCAGGGGTTTCGGCGAGCAGTACTTC
abundance: NA; v_gene: TRBV2; d_gene: TRBD2; j_gene: TRBJ2-2; CDR3aa: CASKSEVAGTGELFF; CDR3nt: TGTGCCAGCAAGAGTGAAGTAGCGGGCACCGGGGAGCTGTTTTTT